The clone carrying this T cell receptor beta chain was observed a few times. Its antigen is undetermined. This specimen belongs to a study of blood T cells in healthy people across ages. The donors, all healthy, were Caucasians living in Russia, aged roughly 6 to 95. Each donor's blood draw was 7.5 to 10 milliliters of peripheral blood. Looked up from germline, CDR1 is SGHDN and CDR2 is FVKESK. CDR3 length: 15 amino acids. V was trimmed by 2 bases and J by 3 bases, leaving 14 bases between them. Study-wide points: Long-lived donors exceeded aged donors in naive CD4+ cells and diversity. Estimated diversity across one million T cells was deemed an underestimate.

The use of a sample-barcoded 5' primer and a J-beta primer mix characterized a second PCR of about 7 to 12 cycles. TCRdb reanalysed the 5' RACE reads using MiXCR and keeps one entry per CDR3 protein. The profile shows 730,000 or so distinct CDR3 sequences, 43% of them singletons. This TCR was recovered from a woman aged 55-69 years in good health. The chain has TRBV14 and TRBJ2-7; a possible D gene is TRBD2 (5 bases). What was sequenced was blood. The CDR3: CASSQTPGSLYEQYF. CDR3 sequence (DNA): TGTGCCAGCAGCCAAACCCCGGGAAGCCTCTACGAGCAGTACTTC.